This T cell receptor (beta chain) was recovered during a study of vaccination and CD4 T cells after COVID-19. Across the whole study: The convalescent group had six males, four females, seven Caucasians, two Asians, one multiracial. Control cultures used a CEFX viral epitope pool, an HIV-1 Nef peptide pool, or no peptide.

Points on this clonotype: Its antigen is as yet unknown.

Sequencing of the DNA from cultured CD4+ T cells was carried out with the Oncomine TCR Beta short-read assay. In TCRdb, the PCR reads were re-called with MiXCR into one record per CDR3 protein. The table includes approximately 3,600 distinct CDR3 sequences, 15% to 20% detected once. Trimming cost V 0 bases and J 5 bases, with 7 bases left between them. Looked up from germline, CDR1 is MGHRA and CDR2 is YSYEKL. The CDR3 sequence is 13 residues long. Findings of the study overall: The great majority, 304 of 307 vaccine-specific clones, proved spike mono-reactive in convalescent patients. Within the convalescent patients, a median about 85% of the SARS-CoV-2-reactive clones were ones that appeared only post-vaccination.

As for treatment: approximately nine-day PBMC culture with coronavirus spike peptide pools or control peptides (ViraFEST assay). The sequenced sample consisted of CD4+ T cells from blood, cultured in vitro. This chain connects TRBV4-1 to TRBJ1-1, with a tentative D call TRBD1 (6 bases). The TCR sequence derives from a human donor who had recovered from COVID-19. In DNA, the CDR3 is TGCGCCAGCAGCCAAGATACAGGGACTGAAGCTTTCTTT. As protein: CASSQDTGTEAFF.